The table lists the clone carrying this TCR beta chain with many counts. Noted time point: before trial treatment. The sample originates from a study of low-dose radiotherapy and immunotherapy resistance in tumors. Overall study: Doses delivered to Cohort 2 were 1 Gy per fraction every two weeks, amounting to 13 Gy over 26 weeks. The study administered intravenous cyclophosphamide at 200 mg/m2 every two weeks, one day ahead of radiation and immunotherapy. Patients took 300 mg oral aspirin daily for four cycles from cycle 1 day 1.

TRAV- and TRBV-specific primers primed first-strand cDNA, covering alpha and beta chains. With a V-primer adapter and a constant-region primer, TCRs were amplified for 20 PCR cycles. TCRdb independently ran MiXCR on the reads; one entry per CDR3 protein. The data hold 80,000 to 95,000 distinct CDR3 sequences, with more than 8% observed a single time. Trimming stripped 3 bases from V and 8 bases from J, with 14 bases between. The germline gives CDR1 LNHDA, CDR2 SQIVND (reference sequence). CDR3 length: 14 amino acids. The receptor was isolated from a male donor with prostate cancer. V is TRBV19 and J is TRBJ2-1; D is undetermined. Specimen: PBMCs, collected before treatment. Here the CDR3 DNA reads TGTGCCAGTAGTATGAGAACCAAACCGGATGAGCAGTTCTTC. Its translation: CASSMRTKPDEQFF.